Each of the 15 T cell receptor beta chains below was sequenced from the same sample in a study of T cell repertoires in cytomegalovirus infection. TCRdb used MiXCR to reprocess the reads, holding one entry per CDR3 protein. Of roughly 720,000 distinct CDR3 sequences in the sample, under 40% are singletons; the top ten hold 2.8%. The specimen was PBMCs. The receptors originated from a human donor in good health (CMV status not recorded). Some clones in this sample may be carry-over from other donors' samples.

This clonotype was counted once. A read error may explain this, as a much larger clone is one base away. This CDR3 fails to terminate in the conserved phenylalanine or tryptophan, so it likely reflects a read error. The CDR3: CASSQGATQNYEQYL. CDR3 nucleotide sequence: TGCGCCAGCAGCCAAGGGGCTACCCAGAACTACGAGCAGTACTTA. J is TRBJ2-7 and V is TRBV4-3; D unclear. Per the germline V gene, CDR1 is LGHNA and CDR2 is YSLEER. The CDR3 has 15 amino acids. V gave up 1 base and J gave up 3 bases, with 13 bases separating them.

Notes on this clonotype: A much more abundant neighbour one base away suggests this may be a read error. The chain recombines TRBV7-8 with TRBJ2-2; possible D gene TRBD2, 6 bases. Germline CDR1 and CDR2: SGHVS and FQNEAQ. CDR3 length: 17 residues. CDR3 amino acids: CASSFKEGLGNTGEPFF. The CDR3 nucleotides are TGTGCCAGCAGCTTTAAAGAGGGACTCGGGAACACCGGGGAGCCGTTTTTT. The whole variable domain, remainder taken from reference TRBV7-8 and TRBJ2-2, is GAGVSQSPRYKVAKRGQDVALRCDPISGHVSLFWYQQALGQGPEFLTYFQNEAQLDKSGLPSDRFFAERPEGSVSTLKIQRTQQEDSAVYLCASSFKEGLGNTGEPFFGEGSRLTVL.

This clonotype has only a few counts. The J gene is TRBJ2-5, the V gene TRBV2; a possible D gene is TRBD1 (6 bases). The CDR3 extends over 14 amino acids. Germline assignment: CDR1 SNHLY and CDR2 FYNNEI. The V end lost 3 bases, the J end lost 2 bases, and 10 bases lay between the germline ends. CDR3 nucleotides: TGTGCCAGCAGTGAGGGCGGACAGCAAGAGACCCAGTACTTC. Protein: CASSEGGQQETQYF.

In its sample, this clonotype was seen a few times. V is TRBV7-8 and J is TRBJ2-3; no clear D. CDR1 and CDR2 from the germline V gene are SGHVS and FQNEAQ. The V end was cut by 1 base, the J end by 2 bases, with 7 bases between. This CDR3 has 14 residues. The CDR3 DNA sequence: TGTGCCAGCAGCTTAGACTTTTACACAGATACGCAGTATTTT. It is translated as CASSLDFYTDTQYF.

This clonotype was seen only a few times. The rearrangement joins TRBV5-1 to TRBJ2-1; perhaps TRBD2 as D (6 bases). The CDR3 is made up of 15 amino acids. V dropped 4 bases and J dropped 5 bases, with 16 bases sitting between them. CDR1 and CDR2 (germline): SGHRS, YFSETQ. CDR3 amino acids: CASSPEGGRNNEQFF. The CDR3 bases are TGCGCCAGCAGCCCCGAGGGAGGACGGAACAATGAGCAGTTCTTC.

The chain links TRBV28 to TRBJ2-5, with D possibly being TRBD2 (7 bases). Germline V gene lookup returns CDR1 MDHEN and CDR2 SYDVKM. This CDR3 has 14 amino acids. The germline V and J ends were trimmed by 8 bases and 9 bases, with 22 bases remaining between them. The CDR3: CASGSVAGAPSQYF. The CDR3 bases are TGTGCCAGCGGGAGCGTCGCGGGGGCCCCGTCCCAGTACTTC.

This clonotype has ten or more counts. The chain carries TRBV7-6 and TRBJ2-5; 7 bases are a match to TRBD2. The CDR3 loop spans 17 amino acids. CDR1 SGHVS and CDR2 FNYEAQ come from the germline V gene. V shed 1 base and J 1 base; nucleotides not matched to a gene: 9. The CDR3, as DNA: TGTGCCAGCAGCTTAGGGGGGGGGAACAGACCCCAAGAGACCCAGTACTTC. Its translation: CASSLGGGNRPQETQYF.

This clonotype was detected ten times or more. The rearrangement links TRBV7-9 to TRBJ2-3; either TRBD1 or TRBD2 may fit D (5 bases each). Trimming pared 8 bases from V and 0 bases from J, leaving 15 bases between. The CDR3 is 15 amino acids. Germline V gene sequence: CDR1 SEHNR, CDR2 FQNEAQ (reference sequence). This CDR3 is CASRGVGGSTDTQYF. CDR3 in DNA: TGTGCCAGCCGAGGGGTTGGCGGTAGCACAGATACGCAGTATTTT.

V and J are TRBV12-3 or TRBV12-4 and TRBJ1-5; D is undetermined. The V end lost 5 bases, the J end lost 2 bases, and 22 bases lay between the germline ends. This CDR3 region has 18 residues. CDR3 protein: CASSPTIYPVEGNQPQHF. The DNA for the CDR3 is TGTGCCAGCAGTCCCACGATATACCCGGTAGAAGGCAATCAGCCCCAGCATTTT.

This clonotype was seen only once. The chain is built from TRBV6-1 and TRBJ2-3; D might be TRBD1 (6 bases). Per germline, CDR1 MNHNS and CDR2 SASEGT. Trimming removed 3 bases from V and 4 bases from J, with 14 bases in between. The CDR3 is made up of 15 amino acids. The CDR3 DNA sequence: TGTGCCAGCAGTGAGGACAGTCTCCGTCCAGATACGCAGTATTTT. Translating gives CASSEDSLRPDTQYF.

Comment on this clonotype: At one of its ends the junction is not consistent with the germline gene, which may arise from a read error. This chain links TRBV28 with TRBJ2-7, with unresolved D. Germline CDR1 is MDHEN and CDR2 is SYDVKM. This CDR3 contains 10 residues. The CDR3 reads CASSSAIAHF. As DNA, the CDR3 is TGTGCCAGCAGTTCTGCCATCGCTCACTTC. Combining the CDR3 with reference TRBV28 and TRBJ2-7 gives the whole variable domain DVKVTQSSRYLVKRTGEKVFLECVQDMDHENMFWYRQDPGLGLRLIYFSYDVKMKEKGDIPEGYSVSREKKERFSLILESASTNQTSMYLCASSSAIAHFGPGTRLTVT.

This sequence joins TRBV7-9 and TRBJ2-3; D might be TRBD2 (7 bases). V dropped 5 bases and J dropped 2 bases, with 29 bases sitting between them. Germline V gene lookup returns CDR1 SEHNR and CDR2 FQNEAQ (reference sequence). The CDR3 length is 20 residues. CDR3 DNA sequence: TGTGCCAGCAGCACCACGGCAATAGGCAGCGGGGAGGGGGACACAGATACGCAGTATTTT. Translated, it gives CASSTTAIGSGEGDTDTQYF.

The chain recombines TRBV6-1 with TRBJ1-1; maybe TRBD1 (5 bases). The CDR3 is 14 residues long. Trimming removed 4 bases from V and 5 bases from J, with 14 bases in between. The germline V gene has CDR1 MNHNS and CDR2 SASEGT. The CDR3 loop reads CASSGDWARTEAFF. CDR3 DNA sequence: TGTGCCAGCAGTGGGGACTGGGCGCGTACTGAAGCTTTCTTT.

The chain links TRBV28 to TRBJ2-1; D might be TRBD1 or TRBD2, each matching 5 bases. Germline V gene sequence: CDR1 MDHEN, CDR2 SYDVKM. The ends were cut back, 7 bases at V and 4 bases at J, with 26 bases in the middle. CDR3 length: 18 amino acids. The CDR3 nucleotides are TGTGCCAGCACCCGTCTGGGGTCCCGCTGGGGGTTTTACAATGAGCAGTTCTTC. Its protein product is CASTRLGSRWGFYNEQFF.

This clonotype came up a few times. The rearrangement links TRBV28 to TRBJ2-5; the D gene is possibly TRBD2 (6 bases). V shed 5 bases and J shed 7 bases, with 17 bases lying between them. CDR1 and CDR2 from the germline V gene are MDHEN and SYDVKM. The CDR3 runs to 14 residues. CDR3 in amino acids: CASSPRGIGATQYF. Written as DNA, the CDR3 is TGTGCCAGCAGTCCACGGGGGATCGGGGCGACCCAGTACTTC.